A selection of T cell receptor beta chains follows, all from one sample in a study of identical twins. TCRdb processed the 5' RACE reads anew with MiXCR; each CDR3 protein has one entry. The table has about 460,000 distinct CDR3 sequences, more than 13% seen once; the top ten hold around 0.48%. The sample was also reused in another study, on yellow fever vaccine responses in identical twins.

Sequenced input: CD4+ T cells sorted from blood. The receptor source for this set is a woman aged 18-29 years in good health. The CDR3 runs from the conserved cysteine through the conserved F or W. The order of the fields is V gene, J gene, D gene, clone size, CDR3 DNA, CDR3 protein. A D gene is named only where the DNA matches it firmly. Expanded clones are given a class, and other clones once, few, many or no size at all.

V gene: TRBV18
J gene: TRBJ2-3
D gene: TRBD2
clone size: NA
CDR3 DNA: TGTGCCAGCTCACTAGACATAGCGGGGGGCACAGATACGCAGTATTTT
CDR3 protein: CASSLDIAGGTDTQYF

V gene: TRBV11-2
J gene: TRBJ2-3
D gene: NA
clone size: NA
CDR3 DNA: TGTGCCAGCAGCTTAGTGACGGAATCAGATACGCAGTATTTT
CDR3 protein: CASSLVTESDTQYF

V gene: TRBV6-2/TRBV6-3
J gene: TRBJ1-6
D gene: NA
clone size: many
CDR3 DNA: TGTGCCAGCGCGGTGCTGTGGAATTCACCCCTCCACTTT
CDR3 protein: CASAVLWNSPLHF

V gene: TRBV11-2
J gene: TRBJ2-7
D gene: NA
clone size: few
CDR3 DNA: TGTGCCAGCACCCTTAGGGCCGGCGAGCAGTACTTC
CDR3 protein: CASTLRAGEQYF

V gene: TRBV5-6
J gene: TRBJ2-5
D gene: NA
clone size: few
CDR3 DNA: TGTGCCAGCAGCCCCTGGGGTGGACCGATAGAGACCCAGTACTTC
CDR3 protein: CASSPWGGPIETQYF

V gene: TRBV5-1
J gene: TRBJ1-5
D gene: NA
clone size: many
CDR3 DNA: TGCGCCAGCAGCTTGGACGCTGCAGGGCCCAATCAGCCCCAGCATTTT
CDR3 protein: CASSLDAAGPNQPQHF

V gene: TRBV7-9
J gene: TRBJ2-4
D gene: TRBD2
clone size: NA
CDR3 DNA: TGTGCCAGCAGCCAGACTAGCGGGAGAGGCATTCAGTACTTC
CDR3 protein: CASSQTSGRGIQYF

V gene: TRBV2
J gene: TRBJ2-3
D gene: TRBD2
clone size: NA
CDR3 DNA: TGTGCCAGCAGTGAATCTAGCGGGGGGCAGTATTTT
CDR3 protein: CASSESSGGQYF

V gene: TRBV5-1
J gene: TRBJ2-5
D gene: TRBD2
clone size: NA
CDR3 DNA: TGCGCCAGCAGCCGGGGGGGACTAGCGGATCGGAAAGAGACCCAGTACTTC
CDR3 protein: CASSRGGLADRKETQYF

V gene: TRBV7-2
J gene: TRBJ1-1
D gene: NA
clone size: NA
CDR3 DNA: TGTGCCAGCAGACGCAAGGAGGTCCTGGACCCTGAAGCTTTCTTT
CDR3 protein: CASRRKEVLDPEAFF

V gene: TRBV29-1
J gene: TRBJ2-3
D gene: TRBD2
clone size: few
CDR3 DNA: TGCAGCGTTGAAGGCCGGGGGGGCCGGGATACGCAGTATTTT
CDR3 protein: CSVEGRGGRDTQYF

V gene: TRBV20-1
J gene: TRBJ2-1
D gene: TRBD2
clone size: NA
CDR3 DNA: TGCAGTGCTAGAGGGATACGGGGCTTAGCGGGAGATTTCAATGAGCAGTTCTTC
CDR3 protein: CSARGIRGLAGDFNEQFF

V gene: TRBV30
J gene: TRBJ2-7
D gene: NA
clone size: NA
CDR3 DNA: TGTGCCTGGAGTGTCGACATACACGTATCCTACGAGCAGTACTTC
CDR3 protein: CAWSVDIHVSYEQYF

V gene: TRBV7-9
J gene: TRBJ2-3
D gene: NA
clone size: few
CDR3 DNA: TGTGCCAGCAGCCCGGGGCAAACCGTCAGTGATACGCAGTATTTT
CDR3 protein: CASSPGQTVSDTQYF

V gene: TRBV28
J gene: TRBJ2-7
D gene: NA
clone size: few
CDR3 DNA: TGTGCCAGCAGTTTACCGCAGGGAGTCGGCTCCTACGAGCAGTACTTC
CDR3 protein: CASSLPQGVGSYEQYF

V gene: TRBV5-1
J gene: TRBJ2-7
D gene: TRBD1
clone size: NA
CDR3 DNA: TGCGCCAGCAGCTTGGATGTGGGACAGGTCCGCGAGCAGTACTTC
CDR3 protein: CASSLDVGQVREQYF

V gene: TRBV5-4
J gene: TRBJ2-4
D gene: TRBD1
clone size: NA
CDR3 DNA: TGTGCCAGCAGCTTACAGACAGGGATAAACATTCAGTACTTC
CDR3 protein: CASSLQTGINIQYF